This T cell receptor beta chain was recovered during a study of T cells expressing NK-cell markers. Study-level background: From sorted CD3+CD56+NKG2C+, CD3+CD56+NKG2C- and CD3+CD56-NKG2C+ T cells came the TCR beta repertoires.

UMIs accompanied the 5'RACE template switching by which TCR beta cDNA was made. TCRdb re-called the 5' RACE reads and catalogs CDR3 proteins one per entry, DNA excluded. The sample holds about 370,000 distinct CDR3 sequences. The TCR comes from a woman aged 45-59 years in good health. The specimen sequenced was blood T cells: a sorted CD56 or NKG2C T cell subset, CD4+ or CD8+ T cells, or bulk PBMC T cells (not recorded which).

CDR3 region: CASSQDFTGTGITDTQYF. The rearrangement uses TRBV3-1 and TRBJ2-3; the D call of TRBD1 rests on TCRdb alone, since no DNA is present to check it. Germline V gene data show CDR1 as LGHDT and CDR2 as YNNKEL (reference sequence). The CDR3 covers 18 residues.